This T cell receptor beta chain was obtained from a study of molecular identifiers for immune sequencing clone quantification. Study-wide context: The replicate experiment used RNA from around 20,000 or 99,000 naive CD8 cells. This RNA was split into five aliquots, and four of them were sequenced.

Study outcomes and limitations: A shared barcode on identical TCR molecules could lead to underestimated sizes for highly expanded clones. Clones with over 20 RNA copies captured over 98% of effector molecules but under 1% of naive ones.

Previously described methods and listed TCR primers produced bulk TCR libraries. TCRdb passed the PCR reads through MiXCR, listing each CDR3 protein once. The sample holds 600,000 to 650,000 distinct CDR3 sequences, 15% to 20% seen once. CDR3 size: 15 residues. V was cut by 6 bases and J by 8 bases, with 20 bases left in between. This clonotype was detected ten times or more. Its target is unknown. This receptor was obtained from a human donor in good health. Some libraries in this study had Jurkat cell RNA spiked in. The V call is TRBV12-3 or TRBV12-4, the J call TRBJ2-4, with TRBD2 as a possible D gene (5 bases). Input material: naive CD8+ T cells from blood, with Jurkat cell RNA spiked in. Subset: FACS-sorted CD8+CD4-CCR7+CD45RA+ naive T cells. In DNA, the CDR3 is TGTGCCAGCAGCCCTGCGGGCCCATCCCCGCACATTCAGTACTTC. Translated: CASSPAGPSPHIQYF.